This T cell receptor (beta chain) was captured in a study of blood T cell repertoires in COVID-19 (dated by TCRdb to the early 2020s). For context, the study as a whole: Samples covering the acute and convalescent phases of COVID-19 were provided by collaborators in the United States, Italy and Spain. The prospective study material was composed of cDNA or gDNA derived from T cells, B-cell-depleted T cells, or PBMCs. The dataset comprised deeply sampled blood TCRbeta repertoires from subjects exposed to, actively infected with, or recovered from COVID-19. The repertoires were made available in a free public database intended to serve as a resource for research on the immune response to SARS-CoV-2. Samples came from the ongoing ImmuneRACE study (first 160 participants) plus 1,254 subjects from 6 global collaborators. The sample metadata nearly always contained a de-identified subject ID, COVID-19 status, age in years and sex. HLA class I and class II types, where available, came from metadata supplied by the sample provider rather than from assay-based typing. The paper as a whole reports these results and caveats: The amount of clinical and demographic metadata varied by source and participant and was provided uncurated.

The collaborating institutions used their own protocols to collect whole blood in K2EDTA tubes. For TCRbeta analysis, collaborators shipped samples in one of three forms: frozen whole blood, isolated PBMCs, or DNA extracted from either of those sample types. Of note for this clone: There is no known antigen for this receptor. Nothing much larger sits one base from this clone, and base qualities are not available.

V sheds 4 bases and J sheds 2 bases, leaving 8 bases between their ends. The CDR3 sequence holds 13 residues, the cysteine and phenylalanine included. Only the CDR3 portion is preserved as DNA: 39 bases, with reading frame beginning at the first base. Reading the germline V gene gives CDR1 MNHEY and CDR2 SVGEGT. The immunoSEQ Assay, a bias-controlled multiplex PCR, was used to amplify TCRbeta CDR3 regions from genomic DNA. Per the source publication's procedure: Within the assay, amplification of reference gene primers was used to estimate how many nucleated cells each sample contained. To quantify the absolute abundance of each unique TCRbeta CDR3 rearrangement, sequence reads were collapsed and filtered. For each sample, productive Simpson clonality was calculated as the square root of Simpson's diversity index across productive rearrangements. TCRdb obtained this table from immuneACCESS and retained in-frame rearrangements with V and J assigned. These tables miss some clones; where compared with another copy, unresolved V genes account for less than half of the shortfall, and the remainder is unexplained. V and J calls and clone size come straight from that table; D and trimming were deduced from the DNA. The sample table records some 89,000 clones; roughly 89% of these occur just once. Of the sample, approximately 2.4% is held by the ten largest clones.

Recombination joined TRBV6-2 or TRBV6-3 with TRBJ1-1, with an unclear D gene assignment. The specimen was peripheral blood. This TCR was recovered from a man aged 50 or older with acute or convalescent COVID-19. The CDR3 region: CASSWGENTEAFF. The nucleotide sequence reads TGTGCCAGCAGTTGGGGAGAAAACACTGAAGCTTTCTTT.